Given below is one T cell receptor (beta chain) in context. What it binds is unknown. The sample originates from a study of shared clonotypes between healthy human individuals. TCRdb's copy holds only in-frame clones and misses some; the assay was immunoSEQ multiplex PCR. This sample has 2 million to 2.5 million clones, with almost 96% found just once. Findings and limits, study-wide: Non-shared clonotypes had lower generation probabilities than clonotypes shared by all four sorted-subset donors. With few donors, the genetic and exposure-history diversity represented was limited. Sample collection involved blood only; tissue repertoires are likely different. On the whole, naive subsets had larger estimated richness than memory subsets had.

Germline lookup yields CDR1 SEHNR and CDR2 FQNEAQ (reference sequence). V lost 5 bases, J lost 0 bases, and 6 bases stayed unmatched. This CDR3 comprises 17 residues. The chain employs TRBV7-9 and TRBJ2-2, with 10 bases lining up with TRBD2. Material for sequencing was naive CD4+ T cells sorted from blood. Subset of the sample: CD45RA+ positively selected. The receptor comes from a young man in good health. CDR3 region: CASSPRGLAANTGELFF. The CDR3 bases are TGTGCCAGCAGCCCAAGAGGACTAGCGGCGAACACCGGGGAGCTGTTTTTT.